The 10 T cell receptor beta chains listed next were all sequenced from one sample in a study of blood T cell repertoires in COVID-19. The data were produced by immunoSEQ multiplex PCR, yet TCRdb's version contains in-frame clones alone and is incomplete. The sample includes 68,000 or so clones, 86% seen only once; the top ten take roughly 8.8%. What was sequenced was peripheral blood. The source is a man aged 30-40 years with acute or convalescent COVID-19.

The chain couples TRBV24-1 to TRBJ1-1, with TRBD1 matching 8 bases. Germline assignment: CDR1 KGHDR and CDR2 SFDVKD. This CDR3 has 14 amino acids. Losses at the gene ends were 9 bases for V and 1 base for J; bases not matched to a gene: 6. CDR3 in DNA: TGTGCCACCCAAACCGGGACAGGGAACACTGAAGCTTTCTTT. Translation gives CATQTGTGNTEAFF.

This chain connects TRBV9 to TRBJ1-2; a possible D gene is TRBD1 (6 bases). Trimming pared 0 bases from V and 8 bases from J, leaving 8 bases between. This CDR3 is built from 12 residues. Germline loops: CDR1 SGDLS, CDR2 YYNGEE. CDR3 DNA sequence: TGTGCCAGCAGCGTAGGGGGGCGCGGCTACACCTTC. Amino acids: CASSVGGRGYTF. The full variable domain, with the rest looked up from reference TRBV9 and TRBJ1-2, is DSGVTQTPKHLITATGQRVTLRCSPRSGDLSVYWYQQSLDQGLQFLIQYYNGEERAKGNILERFSAQQFPDLHSELNLSSLELGDSALYFCASSVGGRGYTFGSGTRLTVV.

This chain uses TRBV7-2 with TRBJ2-1; D gene unclear. CDR1 and CDR2 (germline): SGHTA, FQGNSA. The ends were cut back, 3 bases at V and 6 bases at J, with 15 bases in the middle. This CDR3 spans 15 amino acids. This chain's CDR3 is CASSLAYVESNEQFF. The CDR3 bases are TGTGCCAGCAGCTTGGCCTATGTGGAGAGCAATGAGCAGTTCTTC.

This chain's CDR3 is CASSDSAGGPDTQYF. The CDR3 DNA sequence: TGTGCCAGCAGTGATTCGGCAGGGGGCCCAGATACGCAGTATTTT. The chain is built from TRBV6-1 and TRBJ2-3, with TRBD1 matching over 8 bases. The germline V gene encodes CDR1 MNHNS and CDR2 SASEGT. Unmatched junction bases numbered 6, after V lost 3 bases and J lost 4 bases. The CDR3 has 15 residues.

The chain has TRBV19 and TRBJ2-7; D may be TRBD2 (6 bases). The V and J ends lost 2 bases and 2 bases respectively, with 13 bases between them. Germline lookup yields CDR1 LNHDA and CDR2 SQIVND (reference sequence). This CDR3 comprises 15 residues. The DNA for the CDR3 is TGTGCCAGTAGTATAAAAGGAGGGAATCCCTACGAGCAGTACTTC. Amino acids: CASSIKGGNPYEQYF.

J is TRBJ2-3 and V is TRBV14; D unclear. The CDR3 loop spans 15 amino acids. CDR1 SGHDN and CDR2 FVKESK come from the germline V gene. Trimming took 1 base from V and 0 from J, leaving 8 bases between them. The CDR3 nucleotides read TGTGCCAGCAGCCAAGCGACAACTAGCACAGATACGCAGTATTTT. This sequence encodes CASSQATTSTDTQYF.

This chain joins TRBV6-5 and TRBJ2-2; 9 nucleotides line up with TRBD2. This CDR3 comprises 16 residues. Per the germline V gene, CDR1 is MNHEY and CDR2 is SVGAGI. Losses at the gene ends were 2 bases for V and 5 bases for J; bases not matched to a gene: 6. In DNA, the CDR3 is TGTGCCAGCAGTTACGAGGGACTAGCATTGACCGGGGAGCTGTTTTTT. It translates to CASSYEGLALTGELFF.

This CDR3 reads CSARMGHYF. CDR3 DNA sequence: TGCAGTGCTAGAATGGGACACTACTTC. The J gene is TRBJ2-7, the V gene TRBV20-1, with a possible D match to TRBD1 (6 bases). Germline V gives CDR1 DFQATT, CDR2 SNEGSKA (reference sequence). Trimming removed 2 bases at V and 13 bases at J, with 9 bases between. The CDR3 totals 9 residues.

This chain connects TRBV6-5 to TRBJ2-2; TRBD1 matches at 7 bases. The J segment lost 2 bases and the V segment lost 2 bases, leaving 2 bases of the junction unmatched. The CDR3 loop spans 15 amino acids. Germline values: CDR1 MNHEY, CDR2 SVGAGI. The CDR3 DNA reads as TGTGCCAGCAGTTACACAGGGGTCAACACCGGGGAGCTGTTTTTT. As protein: CASSYTGVNTGELFF.

A single count supports this clone. This chain links TRBV6-5 with TRBJ2-7, with 8 bases aligning to TRBD2. Germline loops: CDR1 MNHEY, CDR2 SVGAGI. This CDR3 spans 15 amino acids. V shed 4 bases and J 7 bases; nucleotides not matched to a gene: 12. The CDR3 DNA reads TGTGCCAGCAGTTCAGGAGCGGGAGCCTTTGAAGAGCAGTACTTC. Translating gives CASSSGAGAFEEQYF.